This TCR beta chain was captured by sequencing in a study of molecular identifiers for immune sequencing clone quantification (dated by TCRdb to between 2017 and 2018). With regard to the full study: For a replicate experiment, the RNA from either roughly 18,000 or 92,000 naive CD8 T cells was divided into five aliquots, and four of those aliquots went on to sequencing. This methods study benchmarked molecular-identifier clustering-based TCR repertoire sequencing (MIDCIRS) and TCR RNA copy counting, using CD8 T cells to do so.

Libraries were built with PCR. Data came from an Illumina MiSeq. Total RNA was purified with the Qiagen AllPrep DNA/RNA kit. Before any analysis, reads coming from multiple sequencing runs of the same library were combined into one pool. The original pipeline was this. Reads were retained only if the reads had an exact TCR constant sequence, and the retained reads were trimmed to 150 nt and grouped according to their 12-nt molecular barcodes. Reads within each barcode group were sub-clustered using a 15% Levenshtein threshold, and quality-weighted consensus sequences were constructed for each RNA molecule. Non-functional sequences were discarded, and so were lower-count sequences lying one edit away from another sequence. On the basis of fitting two negative binomial distributions, barcode sub-clusters with fewer than 20% of the maximum read count were discarded. TCRdb applied fastp at Q25 and MiXCR to the public reads, then kept only in-frame beta chains. Each CDR3 protein gets just one entry, which takes the most common genes and DNA from the rows behind it. These V and J calls originate from TCRdb's pipeline instead of the authors' own analysis. In all, the sample holds tens of thousands of distinct CDR3 sequences, and about 18% of those were seen once. Roughly 7.1% of the sample rests with the top ten.

V loses 3 bases at its end and J loses 3 bases; junction bases beyond the gene matches: 8. Taken from cysteine to phenylalanine, the CDR3 has 15 residues. Only CDR3 DNA remains: 45 bases, in frame from the first base. CDR1 is given as DFQATT and CDR2 as SNEGSKA, both from the germline V gene (reference sequence). What the work shows at the level of the full study, not this receptor alone: Highly expanded clone sizes could be underestimated if identical TCR molecules share a barcode. Even against a background of one million naive CD8 T cells, spiked-in Jurkat TCR RNA amounting to a single cell's worth was reported to be detectable. In CMV-specific effector cells, over 99% of molecules were held by clones above 20 RNA copies, whereas under 1% of molecules were held by such clones in naive cells. Modeling gave approximately 3 recovered TCR RNA copies per cell versus 7.5 to 10 by digital PCR, implying about 30% capture efficiency. When barcode sub-clustering was not used, chimeric consensus sequences inflated TCR diversity, with chimeras reaching as high as 47%.

Ten or more counts support this clonotype. Its antigen has not been determined. Qualities for individual bases were not recorded, and no much larger clone is one base off. Naive CD8 T cells, defined as CD8+CD4-CCR7+CD45RA+, were FACS-sorted into RLT Plus buffer on a BD FACSAria II. To compare sensitivity, a portion of naive CD8 T cell RNA was divided equally between MIDCIRS and a Smart-seq2-style 5'RACE protocol. CD8 T cells were enriched using RosetteSep CD8+ T Cell Enrichment Cocktail and Ficoll-Paque, and the enriched cells then underwent ACK red cell lysis. Sequencing used naive CD8+ T cells from blood, with Jurkat cell RNA spiked in. The meaning of the sample's cell subset or site label: FACS-sorted CD8+CD4-CCR7+CD45RA+ naive T cells. This TCR was sampled from a human donor in good health. Some libraries in this study had Jurkat cell RNA spiked in. The chain couples TRBV20-1 to TRBJ2-1, with 7 bases matching TRBD2. The CDR3 protein is CSASRGRARYNEQFF. The DNA sequence is given as TGCAGTGCTAGTCGTGGGAGGGCCCGCTACAATGAGCAGTTCTTC.